Reported below is one TCR beta chain. The sample originates from a study of blood T cell repertoires in COVID-19. Across the study: COVID-19 samples from acute and convalescent phases originated in the United States, Italy and Spain. The cDNA or gDNA used as material had been derived from T cells, B-cell-depleted T cells, or PBMCs.

Trimming at V came to 4 bases and at J to 3 bases, leaving 4 bases not matched to a gene. CDR3 length: 16 amino acids. Germline V gene data show CDR1 as KGHDR and CDR2 as SFDVKD. Sequencing was performed with immunoSEQ multiplex PCR; in TCRdb, only in-frame clones are kept and a portion is missing. The data contain some 99,000 clones, about 79% of them singletons. Material for sequencing was peripheral blood. The chain has TRBV24-1 and TRBJ2-1; 11 bases are a match to TRBD2. The TCR was taken from a woman aged 80 or over with active or convalescent COVID-19. The CDR3 loop reads CATSEPGTSGYNEQFF. The CDR3 DNA is TGTGCCACCAGTGAACCCGGGACTAGCGGCTACAATGAGCAGTTCTTC.